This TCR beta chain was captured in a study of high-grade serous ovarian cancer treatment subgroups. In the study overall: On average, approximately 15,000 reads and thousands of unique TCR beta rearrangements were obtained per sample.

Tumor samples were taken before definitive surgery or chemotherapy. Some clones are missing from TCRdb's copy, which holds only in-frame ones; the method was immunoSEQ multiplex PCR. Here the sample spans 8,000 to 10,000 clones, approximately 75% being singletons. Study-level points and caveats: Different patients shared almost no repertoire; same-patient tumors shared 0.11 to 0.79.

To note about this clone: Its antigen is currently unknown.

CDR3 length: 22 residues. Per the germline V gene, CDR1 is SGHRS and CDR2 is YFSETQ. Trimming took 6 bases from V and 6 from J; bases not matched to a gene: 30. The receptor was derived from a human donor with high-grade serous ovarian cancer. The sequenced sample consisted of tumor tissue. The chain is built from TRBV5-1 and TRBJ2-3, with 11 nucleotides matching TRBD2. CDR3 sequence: CASKGPFFLETRTSGWGDTQYF. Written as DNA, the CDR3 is TGCGCCAGCAAGGGACCCTTCTTCCTGGAAACCCGGACTAGCGGGTGGGGCGATACGCAGTATTTT.